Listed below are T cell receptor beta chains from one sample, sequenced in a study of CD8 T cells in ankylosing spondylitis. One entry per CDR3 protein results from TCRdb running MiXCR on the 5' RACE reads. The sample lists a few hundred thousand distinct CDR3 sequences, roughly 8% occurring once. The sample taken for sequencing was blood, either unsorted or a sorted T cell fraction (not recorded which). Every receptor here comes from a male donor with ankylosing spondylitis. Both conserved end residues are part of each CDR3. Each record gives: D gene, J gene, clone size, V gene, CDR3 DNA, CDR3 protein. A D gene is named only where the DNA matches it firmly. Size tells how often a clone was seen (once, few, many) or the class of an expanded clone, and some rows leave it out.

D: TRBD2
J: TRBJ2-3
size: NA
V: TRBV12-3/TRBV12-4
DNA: TGTGCCAGCAGAGTAGCGGGAGGCCTGTCAGATACGCAGTATTTT
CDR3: CASRVAGGLSDTQYF

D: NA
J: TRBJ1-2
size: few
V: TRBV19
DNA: TGTGCCAGTAGTACCCCGTGGCTCAACTATGGCTACACCTTC
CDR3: CASSTPWLNYGYTF

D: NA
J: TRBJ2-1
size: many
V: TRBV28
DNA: TGTGCCAGCAGGGAGAGGGGCTTTGGGAATTACAATGAGCAGTTCTTC
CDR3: CASRERGFGNYNEQFF

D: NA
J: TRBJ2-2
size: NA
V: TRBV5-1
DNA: TGCGCCAGCAGCAACGTGTCGCCCACCGGGGAGCTGTTTTTT
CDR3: CASSNVSPTGELFF

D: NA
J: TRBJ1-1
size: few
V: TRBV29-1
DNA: TGCAGCGCCCTGGGAGTTAATGAAGCTTTCTTT
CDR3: CSALGVNEAFF

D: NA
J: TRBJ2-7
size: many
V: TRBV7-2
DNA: TGTGCCAGCAGCTTAGCATGGGGCGAGCAGTACTTC
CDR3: CASSLAWGEQYF

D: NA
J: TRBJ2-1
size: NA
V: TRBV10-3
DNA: TGTGCCATCAGTGAGTCTGAAAACAGGATGAATGAGCAGTTCTTC
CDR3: CAISESENRMNEQFF

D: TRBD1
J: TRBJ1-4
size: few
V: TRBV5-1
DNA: TGCGCCAGCAGCTTGGCCGGGACAGAGAATGAAAAACTGTTTTTT
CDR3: CASSLAGTENEKLFF

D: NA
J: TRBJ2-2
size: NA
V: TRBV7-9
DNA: TGTGCCGGCAGCTTAGGATTGAACACCGGGGAGCTGTTTTTT
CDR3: CAGSLGLNTGELFF

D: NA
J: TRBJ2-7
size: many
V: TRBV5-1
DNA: TGCGCCAGCAGCCCAGACTTAGCGGAATCCTACGAGCAGTACTTC
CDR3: CASSPDLAESYEQYF

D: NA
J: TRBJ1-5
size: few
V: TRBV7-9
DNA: TGTGCCAGCAGCTCACAGGGAGGGGATCAGCCCCAGCATTTT
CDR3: CASSSQGGDQPQHF

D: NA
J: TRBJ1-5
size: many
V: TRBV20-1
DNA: TGCAGTCCACAAAGGGAATGGCAGCCCCAGCATTTT
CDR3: CSPQREWQPQHF

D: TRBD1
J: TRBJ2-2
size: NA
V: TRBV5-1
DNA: TGCGCCAGCAGCTTCCAGGACAGGGTCTTCTATGGGAACACCGGGGAGCTGTTTTTT
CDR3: CASSFQDRVFYGNTGELFF

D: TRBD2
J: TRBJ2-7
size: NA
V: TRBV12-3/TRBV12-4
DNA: TGTGCCAGCAGTGCGAGCGGGAGCTCCTACGAGCAGTACTTC
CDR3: CASSASGSSYEQYF

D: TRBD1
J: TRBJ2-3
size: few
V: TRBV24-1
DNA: TGTGCCACCAGTGATCCCCGGGACAGGGTAGGAGATACGCAGTATTTT
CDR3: CATSDPRDRVGDTQYF

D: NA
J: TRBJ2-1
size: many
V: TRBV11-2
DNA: TGTGCCAGCAGCTTAGACACCCCGGGTTTTACTAGCTCCTACAATGAGCAGTTCTTC
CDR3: CASSLDTPGFTSSYNEQFF

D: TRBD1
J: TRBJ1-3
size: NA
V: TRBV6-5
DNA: TGTGCCAGCAGTTACCCCACGGGACAGGGAGACACCATATATTTT
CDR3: CASSYPTGQGDTIYF

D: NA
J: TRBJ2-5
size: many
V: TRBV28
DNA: TGTGCCAGCAAGACAGCCCAAGAGACCCAGTACTTC
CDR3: CASKTAQETQYF

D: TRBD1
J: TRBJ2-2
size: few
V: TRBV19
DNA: TGTGCCAGTAGTATAACAGGGGCCCCCGGGGAGCTGTTTTTT
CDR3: CASSITGAPGELFF

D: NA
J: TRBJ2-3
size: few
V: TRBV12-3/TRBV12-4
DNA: TGTGCCAGCAGCCCTCTAGGGGGATTCGATACGCAGTATTTT
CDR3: CASSPLGGFDTQYF

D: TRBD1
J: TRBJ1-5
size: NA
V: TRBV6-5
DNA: TGTGCCAGCAGTTTGGACAGGGATGTCAATCAGCCCCAGCATTTT
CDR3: CASSLDRDVNQPQHF

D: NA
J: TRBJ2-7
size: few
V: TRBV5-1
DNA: TGCGCCAGCAGCTTGGTCAGCCGCTACGAGCAGTACTTC
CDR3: CASSLVSRYEQYF

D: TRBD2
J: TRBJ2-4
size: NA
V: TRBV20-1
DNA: TGCAGTGCTTACGCGACTAGCGGCACCAAAAACATTCAGTACTTC
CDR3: CSAYATSGTKNIQYF

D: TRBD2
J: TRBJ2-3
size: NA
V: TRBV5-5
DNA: TGTGCCCAAGAGGAGCGGGAGGGCCGGGCAGATACGCAGTATTTT
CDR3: CAQEEREGRADTQYF

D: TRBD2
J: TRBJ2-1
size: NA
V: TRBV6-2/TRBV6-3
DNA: TGTGCCAGCAGTTACTCTATAGCGGGAGCAAATGAGCAGTTCTTC
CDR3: CASSYSIAGANEQFF

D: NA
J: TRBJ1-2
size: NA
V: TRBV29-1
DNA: TGCACGTTCGACAAAACCGGCTATGGCTACACCTTC
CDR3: CTFDKTGYGYTF

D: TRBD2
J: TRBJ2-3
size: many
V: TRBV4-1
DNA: TGCGCCAGCAGCCAACTGACTAGCGGGAGTCGGGATACGCAGTATTTT
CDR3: CASSQLTSGSRDTQYF

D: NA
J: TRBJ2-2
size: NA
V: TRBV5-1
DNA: TGCGCCAGCAGCGAGACACACACCGGGGAGCTGTTTTTT
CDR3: CASSETHTGELFF

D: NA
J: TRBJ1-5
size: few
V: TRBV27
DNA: TGTGCCAGCAGTTCCGGGACAAAAAATCAGCCCCAGCATTTT
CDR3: CASSSGTKNQPQHF

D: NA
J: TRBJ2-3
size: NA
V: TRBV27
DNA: TGTGCCAGCAGTTTGAGGTTGACAGATACGCAGTATTTT
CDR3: CASSLRLTDTQYF

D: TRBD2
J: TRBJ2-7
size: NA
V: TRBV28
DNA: TGTGCCAGCAGTTTACCTAGCGGGAACTACGAGCAGTACTTC
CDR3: CASSLPSGNYEQYF

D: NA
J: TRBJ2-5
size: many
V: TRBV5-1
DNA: TGCGCCAGCAAGAGGGATCAAGAGACCCAGTACTTC
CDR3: CASKRDQETQYF

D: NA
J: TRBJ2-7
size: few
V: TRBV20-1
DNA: TGCAGTGCGGAGCAGGGGATATTGGTTGAGCAGTACTTC
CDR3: CSAEQGILVEQYF

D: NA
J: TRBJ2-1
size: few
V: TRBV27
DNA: TGTGCCAGCAGTTTAGCGGGAACAGGCCACAATGAGCAGTTCTTC
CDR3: CASSLAGTGHNEQFF

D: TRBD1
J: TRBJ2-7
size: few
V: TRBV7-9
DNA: TGTGCCAGCAGCAGGGGGACAGTGACCTACGAGCAGTACTTC
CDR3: CASSRGTVTYEQYF

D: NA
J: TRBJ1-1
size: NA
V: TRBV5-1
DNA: TGCGCCAGCAGCTTGGATATCGGCAATTTGAACACTGAAGCTTTCTTT
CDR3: CASSLDIGNLNTEAFF

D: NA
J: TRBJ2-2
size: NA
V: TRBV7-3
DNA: TGTGCCAGCAGCTCGATGGGGAACACCGGGGAGCTGTTTTTT
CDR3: CASSSMGNTGELFF

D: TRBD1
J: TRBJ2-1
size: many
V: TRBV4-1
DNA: TGCGCCAGCAGCTCCGGAGACAGGGGATACAATGAGCAGTTCTTC
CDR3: CASSSGDRGYNEQFF

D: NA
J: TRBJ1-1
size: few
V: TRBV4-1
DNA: TGCGCCAGCAGCCAAGATCCGGGAGTGAACACTGAAGCTTTCTTT
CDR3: CASSQDPGVNTEAFF

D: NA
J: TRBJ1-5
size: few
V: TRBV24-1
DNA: TGTGCCACCAGTGATTCGCGGGACAACTATCAGCCCCAGCATTTT
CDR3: CATSDSRDNYQPQHF

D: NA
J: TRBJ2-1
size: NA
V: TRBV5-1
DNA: TGCGCCAGCAGCTTGGAGCGGAACTCCTACAATGAGCAGTTCTTC
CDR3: CASSLERNSYNEQFF

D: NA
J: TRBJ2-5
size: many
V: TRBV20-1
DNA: TGCAGTGCTAGAGATCCCGGGCAAGCCCAAGAGACCCAGTACTTC
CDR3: CSARDPGQAQETQYF

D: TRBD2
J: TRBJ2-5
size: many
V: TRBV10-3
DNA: TGTGCCATCAGTGATATCGGGAGGGGGACCCAGTACTTC
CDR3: CAISDIGRGTQYF

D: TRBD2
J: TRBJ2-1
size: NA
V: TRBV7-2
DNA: TGTGCCAGCAGCGTACTTGCTCTAGCGGTTTCCTACAATGAGCAGTTCTTC
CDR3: CASSVLALAVSYNEQFF

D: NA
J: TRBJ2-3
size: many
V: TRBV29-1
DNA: TGCAGCGTTCAGAGACAGGCTAGGGATACGCAGTATTTT
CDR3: CSVQRQARDTQYF

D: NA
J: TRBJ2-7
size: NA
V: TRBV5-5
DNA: TGTGCCAGCTCCGGGACACCCACCTACGAGCAGTACTTC
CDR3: CASSGTPTYEQYF

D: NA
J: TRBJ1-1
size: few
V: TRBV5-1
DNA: TGCGCCAGCAGCCCACCAGGACAGCCTTGGGCTGAAGCTTTCTTT
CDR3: CASSPPGQPWAEAFF

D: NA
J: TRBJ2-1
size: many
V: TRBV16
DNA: TGTGCCAGCAGCCAAGCGACCGTATACAATGAGCAGTTCTTC
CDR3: CASSQATVYNEQFF

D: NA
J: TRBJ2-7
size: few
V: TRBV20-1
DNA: TGCAGTGCTAGGCCGGGGACCTACGAGCAGTACTTC
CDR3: CSARPGTYEQYF

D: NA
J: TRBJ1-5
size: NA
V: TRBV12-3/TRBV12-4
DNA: TGTGCCAGCAGCCCCTTGGGGGTGAGGCAGCCCCAGCATTTT
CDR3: CASSPLGVRQPQHF

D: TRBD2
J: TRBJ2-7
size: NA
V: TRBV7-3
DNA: TGTGCCAGCAGCTTAACGGGAGGGACTAGCGGGAATAAAATTTCCTACGAGCAGTACTTC
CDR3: CASSLTGGTSGNKISYEQYF

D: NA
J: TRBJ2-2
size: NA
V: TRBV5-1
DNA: TGCGCCAGCAGCTTGGCCCTTCCGGGACCCGGGGAGCTGTTTTTT
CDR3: CASSLALPGPGELFF

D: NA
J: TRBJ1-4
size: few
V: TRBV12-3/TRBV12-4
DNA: TGTGCCAGCAGCCTAGGGGGGGTATGGGAAAAACTGTTTTTT
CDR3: CASSLGGVWEKLFF

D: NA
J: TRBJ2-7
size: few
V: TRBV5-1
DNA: TGCGCCAGCAGCTTGAGTCTAGCGAGTTTCTCCTACGAGCAGTACTTC
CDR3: CASSLSLASFSYEQYF

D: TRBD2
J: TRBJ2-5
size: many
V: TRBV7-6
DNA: TGTGCCAGCAGCATCGGGACTAGGGAAGAGACCCAGTACTTC
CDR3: CASSIGTREETQYF